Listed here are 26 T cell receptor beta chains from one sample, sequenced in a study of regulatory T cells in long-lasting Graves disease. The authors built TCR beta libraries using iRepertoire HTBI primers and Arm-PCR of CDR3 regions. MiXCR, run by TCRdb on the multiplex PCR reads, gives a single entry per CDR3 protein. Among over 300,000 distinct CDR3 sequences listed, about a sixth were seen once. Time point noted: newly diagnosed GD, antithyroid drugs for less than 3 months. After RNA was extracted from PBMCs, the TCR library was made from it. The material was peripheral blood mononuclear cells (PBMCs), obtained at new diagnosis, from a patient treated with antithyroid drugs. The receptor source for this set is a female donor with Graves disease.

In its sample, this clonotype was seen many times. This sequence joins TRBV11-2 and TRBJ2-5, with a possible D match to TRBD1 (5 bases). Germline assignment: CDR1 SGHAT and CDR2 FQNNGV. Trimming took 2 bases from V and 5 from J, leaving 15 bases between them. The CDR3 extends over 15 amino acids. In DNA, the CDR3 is TGTGCCAGCAGCTTAAACCCCCAGGGTCCTGAGACCCAGTACTTC. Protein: CASSLNPQGPETQYF. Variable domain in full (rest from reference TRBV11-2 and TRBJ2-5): EAGVAQSPRYKIIEKRQSVAFWCNPISGHATLYWYQQILGQGPKLLIQFQNNGVVDDSQLPKDRFSAERLKGVDSTLKIQPAKLEDSAVYLCASSLNPQGPETQYFGPGTRLLVL.

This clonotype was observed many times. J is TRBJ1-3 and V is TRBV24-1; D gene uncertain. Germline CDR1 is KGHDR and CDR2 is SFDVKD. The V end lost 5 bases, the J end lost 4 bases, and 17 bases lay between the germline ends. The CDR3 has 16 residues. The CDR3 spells CATSVENGEVGNTIYF. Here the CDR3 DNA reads TGTGCCACCAGTGTTGAGAACGGGGAAGTGGGAAACACCATATATTTT.

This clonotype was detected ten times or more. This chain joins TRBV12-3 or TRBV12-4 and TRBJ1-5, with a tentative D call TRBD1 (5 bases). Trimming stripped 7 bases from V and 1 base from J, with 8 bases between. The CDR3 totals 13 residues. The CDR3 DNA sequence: TGTGCCAGCAACGACAGAAGCAATCAGCCCCAGCATTTT. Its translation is CASNDRSNQPQHF.

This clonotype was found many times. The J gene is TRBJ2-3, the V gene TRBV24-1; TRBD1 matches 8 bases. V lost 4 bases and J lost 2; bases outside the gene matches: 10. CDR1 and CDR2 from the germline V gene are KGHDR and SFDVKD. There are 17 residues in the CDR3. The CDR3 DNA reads TGTGCCACCAGTGACCCAAGACAGGGGACTTCCACAGATACGCAGTATTTT. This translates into CATSDPRQGTSTDTQYF.

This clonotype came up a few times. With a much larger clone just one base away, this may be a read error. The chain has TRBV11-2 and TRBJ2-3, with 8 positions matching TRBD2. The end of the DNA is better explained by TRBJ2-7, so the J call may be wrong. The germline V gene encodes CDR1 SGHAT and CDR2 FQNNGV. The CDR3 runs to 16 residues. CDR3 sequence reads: CASSPARDGGVYEQYF. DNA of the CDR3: TGTGCCAGCAGCCCCGCCCGGGACGGGGGGGTCTACGAGCAGTACTTC.

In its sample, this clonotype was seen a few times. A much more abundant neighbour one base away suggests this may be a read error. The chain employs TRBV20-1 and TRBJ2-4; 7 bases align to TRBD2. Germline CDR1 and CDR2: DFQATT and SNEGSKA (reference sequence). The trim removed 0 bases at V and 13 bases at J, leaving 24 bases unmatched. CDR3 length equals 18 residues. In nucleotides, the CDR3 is TGCAGTGCTAGAGACAACCGTATTGTTGGGAGGGCCTACAATGAGCAGTACTTC. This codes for CSARDNRIVGRAYNEQYF.

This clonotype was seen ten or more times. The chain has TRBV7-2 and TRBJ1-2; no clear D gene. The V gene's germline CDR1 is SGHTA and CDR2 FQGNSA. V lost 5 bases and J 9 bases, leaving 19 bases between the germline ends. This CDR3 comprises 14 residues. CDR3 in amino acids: CASSPEAVVGSYTF. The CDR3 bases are TGTGCCAGCAGCCCCGAGGCGGTAGTGGGGAGCTACACCTTC.

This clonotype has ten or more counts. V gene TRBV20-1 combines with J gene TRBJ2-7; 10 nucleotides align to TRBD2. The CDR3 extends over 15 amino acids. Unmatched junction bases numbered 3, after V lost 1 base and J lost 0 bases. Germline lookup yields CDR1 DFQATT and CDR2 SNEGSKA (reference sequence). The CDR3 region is CSARALAGASYEQYF. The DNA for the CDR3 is TGCAGTGCTAGAGCTCTAGCGGGAGCCTCCTACGAGCAGTACTTC.

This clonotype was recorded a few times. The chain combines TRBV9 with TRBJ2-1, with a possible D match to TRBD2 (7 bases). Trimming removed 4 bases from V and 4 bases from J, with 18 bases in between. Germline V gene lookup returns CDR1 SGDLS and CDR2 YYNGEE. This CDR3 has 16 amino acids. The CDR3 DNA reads TGTGCCAGCAGCCACCTCTCCGGGGGGCTTTACAATGAGCAGTTCTTC. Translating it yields CASSHLSGGLYNEQFF.

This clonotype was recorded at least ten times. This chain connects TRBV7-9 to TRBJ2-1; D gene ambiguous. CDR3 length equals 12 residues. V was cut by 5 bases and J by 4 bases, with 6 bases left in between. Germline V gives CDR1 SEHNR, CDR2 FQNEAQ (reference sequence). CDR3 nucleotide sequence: TGTGCCAGCAGCCGGACGTACAATGAGCAGTTCTTC. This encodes CASSRTYNEQFF.

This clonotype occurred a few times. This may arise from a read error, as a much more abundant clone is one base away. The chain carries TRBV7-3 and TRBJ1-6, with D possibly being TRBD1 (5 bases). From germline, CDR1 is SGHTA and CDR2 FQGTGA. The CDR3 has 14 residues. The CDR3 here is CASSYRRGNSLLHF. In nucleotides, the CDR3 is TGTGCCAGCAGCTACAGGCGGGGTAATTCACTCCTCCACTTT. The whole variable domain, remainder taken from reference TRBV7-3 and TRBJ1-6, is GAGVSQTPSNKVTEKGKYVELRCDPISGHTALYWYRQSLGQGPEFLIYFQGTGAADDSGLPNDRFFAVRPEGSVSTLKIQRTERGDSAVYLCASSYRRGNSLLHFGNGTRLTVT.

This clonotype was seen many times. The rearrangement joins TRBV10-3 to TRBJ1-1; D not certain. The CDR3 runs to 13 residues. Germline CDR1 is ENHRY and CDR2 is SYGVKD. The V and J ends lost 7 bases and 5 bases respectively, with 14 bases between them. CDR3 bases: TGTGCCATCACATCGGGGAGGGAAACTGAAGCTTTCTTT. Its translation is CAITSGRETEAFF.

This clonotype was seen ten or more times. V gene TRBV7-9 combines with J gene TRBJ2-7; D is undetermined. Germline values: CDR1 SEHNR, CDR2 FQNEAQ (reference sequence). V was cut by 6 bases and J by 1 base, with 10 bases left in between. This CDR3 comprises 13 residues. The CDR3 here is CASRSSLSYEQYF. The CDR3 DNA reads TGTGCCAGCAGGTCCTCATTGTCCTACGAGCAGTACTTC.

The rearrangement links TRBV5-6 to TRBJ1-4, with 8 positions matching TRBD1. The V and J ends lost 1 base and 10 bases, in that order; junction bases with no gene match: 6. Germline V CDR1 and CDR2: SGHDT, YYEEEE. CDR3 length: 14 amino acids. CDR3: CASSLRQGFGKLFF. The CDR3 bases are TGTGCCAGCAGCTTGAGACAGGGGTTCGGAAAACTGTTTTTT.

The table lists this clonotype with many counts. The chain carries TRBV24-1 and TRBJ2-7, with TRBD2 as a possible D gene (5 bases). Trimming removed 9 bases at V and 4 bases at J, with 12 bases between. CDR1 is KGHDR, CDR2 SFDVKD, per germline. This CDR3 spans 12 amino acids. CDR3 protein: CATEVREYEQYF. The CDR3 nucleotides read TGTGCCACCGAGGTAAGGGAGTACGAGCAGTACTTC.

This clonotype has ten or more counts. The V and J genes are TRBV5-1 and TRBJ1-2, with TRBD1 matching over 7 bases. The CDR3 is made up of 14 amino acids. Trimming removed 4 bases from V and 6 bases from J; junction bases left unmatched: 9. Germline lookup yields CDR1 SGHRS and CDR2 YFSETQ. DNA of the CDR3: TGCGCCAGCAGCGTCACCACAGGGGAGCATGGCTACACCTTC. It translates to CASSVTTGEHGYTF.

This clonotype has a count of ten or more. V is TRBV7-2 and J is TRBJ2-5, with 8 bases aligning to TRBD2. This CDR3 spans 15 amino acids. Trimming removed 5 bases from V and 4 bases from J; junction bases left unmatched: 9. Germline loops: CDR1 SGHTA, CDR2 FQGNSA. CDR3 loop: CASSIGGGPGETQYF. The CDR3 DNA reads TGTGCCAGCAGCATAGGCGGGGGGCCGGGAGAGACCCAGTACTTC.

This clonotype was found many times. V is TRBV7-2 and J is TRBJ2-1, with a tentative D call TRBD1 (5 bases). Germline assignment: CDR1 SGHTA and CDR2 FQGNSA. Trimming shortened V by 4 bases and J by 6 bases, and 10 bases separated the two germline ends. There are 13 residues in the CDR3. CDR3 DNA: TGTGCCAGCAGCTACGGCAGGGTCAATGAGCAGTTCTTC. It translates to CASSYGRVNEQFF. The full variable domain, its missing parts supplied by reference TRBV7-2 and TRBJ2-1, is GAGVSQSPSNKVTEKGKDVELRCDPISGHTALYWYRQSLGQGLEFLIYFQGNSAPDKSGLPSDRFSAERTGGSVSTLTIQRTQQEDSAVYLCASSYGRVNEQFFGPGTRLTVL.

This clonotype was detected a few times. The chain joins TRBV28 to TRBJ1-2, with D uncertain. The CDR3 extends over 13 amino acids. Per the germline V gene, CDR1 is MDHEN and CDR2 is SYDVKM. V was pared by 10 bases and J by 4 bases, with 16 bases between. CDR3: CATHGSAVYGYTF. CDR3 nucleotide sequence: TGTGCCACCCACGGGTCGGCTGTCTATGGCTACACCTTC.

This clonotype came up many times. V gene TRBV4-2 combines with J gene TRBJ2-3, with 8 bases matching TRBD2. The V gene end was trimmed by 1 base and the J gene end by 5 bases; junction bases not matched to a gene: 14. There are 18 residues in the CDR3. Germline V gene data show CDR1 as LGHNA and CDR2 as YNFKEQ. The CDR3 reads CASSQGSELLAEGDTQYF. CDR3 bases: TGTGCCAGCAGCCAAGGATCCGAGCTACTAGCGGAGGGAGATACGCAGTATTTT.

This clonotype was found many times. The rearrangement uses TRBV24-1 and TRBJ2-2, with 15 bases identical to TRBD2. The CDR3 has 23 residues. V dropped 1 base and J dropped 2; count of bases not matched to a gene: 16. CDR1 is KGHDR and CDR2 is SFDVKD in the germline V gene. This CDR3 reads CATSDFGPGKGTSGGFNTGELFF. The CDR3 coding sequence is TGTGCCACCAGTGATTTCGGACCGGGTAAAGGGACTAGCGGGGGGTTTAACACCGGGGAGCTGTTTTTT.

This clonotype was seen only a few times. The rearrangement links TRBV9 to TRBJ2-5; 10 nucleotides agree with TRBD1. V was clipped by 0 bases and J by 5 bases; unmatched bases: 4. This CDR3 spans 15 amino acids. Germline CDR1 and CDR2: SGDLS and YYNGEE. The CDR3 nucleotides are TGTGCCAGCAGCGTAGATATGGGACAGGGGGAGACCCAGTACTTC. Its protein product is CASSVDMGQGETQYF.

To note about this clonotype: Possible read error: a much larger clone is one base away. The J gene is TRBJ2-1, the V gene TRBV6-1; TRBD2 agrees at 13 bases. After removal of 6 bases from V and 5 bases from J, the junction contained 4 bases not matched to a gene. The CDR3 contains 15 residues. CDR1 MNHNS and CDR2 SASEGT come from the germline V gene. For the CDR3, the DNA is TGTGCCAGCAGCGCCGGACTAGCGGGAGACAATGAGCAGTTCTTC. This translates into CASSAGLAGDNEQFF.

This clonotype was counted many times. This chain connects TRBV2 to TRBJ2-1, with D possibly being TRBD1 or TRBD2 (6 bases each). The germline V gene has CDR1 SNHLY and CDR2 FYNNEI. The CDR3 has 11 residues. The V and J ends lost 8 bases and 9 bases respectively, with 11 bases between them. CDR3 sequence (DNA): TGTGCCAGCGTTGGGGGGCTTGAGCAGTTCTTC. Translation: CASVGGLEQFF.

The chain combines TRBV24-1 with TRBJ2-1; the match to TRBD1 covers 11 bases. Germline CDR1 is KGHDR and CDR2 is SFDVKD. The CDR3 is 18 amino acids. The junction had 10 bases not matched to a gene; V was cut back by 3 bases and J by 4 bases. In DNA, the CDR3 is TGTGCCACCAGTGATAAAAAACCGGGACAGGGGGTTTACAATGAGCAGTTCTTC. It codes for CATSDKKPGQGVYNEQFF.

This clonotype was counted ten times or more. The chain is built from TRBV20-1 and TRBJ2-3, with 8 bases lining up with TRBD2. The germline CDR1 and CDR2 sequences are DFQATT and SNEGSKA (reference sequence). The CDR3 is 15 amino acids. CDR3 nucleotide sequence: TGCAGCGCGGGGGAGAGCGGGGGACTAACAGATACGCAGTATTTT. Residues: CSAGESGGLTDTQYF.